This is a list of T cell receptor beta chains from one sample in a study of T cells expressing NK-cell markers. No DNA is given; TCRdb re-called the 5' RACE reads and lists each CDR3 protein once. This table holds 450,000 to 600,000 distinct CDR3 sequences. The sample was blood T cells: a sorted CD56 or NKG2C T cell subset, CD4+ or CD8+ T cells, or bulk PBMC T cells (not recorded which). Receptors were obtained from a man between 18 and 35 years old in good health. CDR3s include the opening cysteine and the closing phenylalanine or tryptophan.

v_gene	j_gene	len	CDR3aa
TRBV7-2	TRBJ1-2	14	CASSWFVWDYGYTF
TRBV25-1	TRBJ2-3	15	CASSSVQWGTDTQYF
TRBV29-1	TRBJ2-1	14	CSASTGNPYNEQFF
TRBV10-3	TRBJ2-1	17	CAISEGTSGSLFNEQFF
TRBV14	TRBJ2-7	14	CASSVTSGSVEQYF
TRBV6-2/TRBV6-3	TRBJ2-7	15	CASSYEQDPTYEQYF
TRBV3-1	TRBJ2-2	13	CASSHVNTGELFF
TRBV19	TRBJ2-4	14	CASRPLTRASLQYF
TRBV20-1	TRBJ2-4	13	CSARNLAGGIQYF
TRBV6-4	TRBJ2-1	16	CASRPTSGNSYNEQFF
TRBV20-1	TRBJ1-5	14	CSARDSRGSEPQHF
TRBV5-1	TRBJ1-4	18	CASSLGLLGLTLNEKLFF
TRBV12-3/TRBV12-4	TRBJ2-5	15	CASTPRDYQQETQYF
TRBV6-5	TRBJ1-1	17	CASSSSLYRGRNTEAFF
TRBV6-1	TRBJ2-3	14	CASSEGRAQGSQYF
TRBV18	TRBJ2-2	17	CASSPRGTASNTGELFF
TRBV29-1	TRBJ1-4	13	CSVRQRLNEKLFF
TRBV20-1	TRBJ2-1	17	CSAEPLAGGSSYNEQFF
TRBV20-1	TRBJ2-7	15	CSARLTGTGSYEQYF
TRBV4-2	TRBJ2-2	18	CASSQDRIGQSPTGELFF
TRBV20-1	TRBJ2-5	14	CSAPVGEGLETQYF
TRBV19	TRBJ2-3	15	CASSIDTSGTYTQYF
TRBV24-1	TRBJ2-1	17	CATSDFGRSGGNNEQFF
TRBV29-1	TRBJ1-4	14	CSVEGGQGAEKLFF
TRBV7-9	TRBJ1-1	12	CASSLSRGQAFF
TRBV7-9	TRBJ1-1	18	CASSLRGGGGLMNTEAFF
TRBV5-1	TRBJ2-1	15	CASSVGQGNYNEQFF
TRBV9	TRBJ2-1	16	CASSGRGDRYLNEQFF